This entry features one T cell receptor beta chain sequence. The antigen remains undetermined. This entry is derived from a study of cytomegalovirus exposure and HLA in healthy donors. General study results and limits: Roughly uniform depth of sequencing across donors was assumed in presence/absence analyses. Several top significant clusters appeared, in a later analysis, to be linked to common viral pathogens.

Both 60 Vbeta primers and 13 Jbeta primers went into the PCR. Repertoires were generated with immunoSEQ multiplex PCR, while TCRdb's copy carries only in-frame clones and drops some. The data show some 150,000 clones, approximately 80% seen once. With 2 bases removed from V and 7 bases from J, the gap between germline ends came to 11 bases. The germline V gene has CDR1 SGHTA and CDR2 FQGNSA. This CDR3 comprises 13 residues. Sequenced: PBMCs. The rearrangement links TRBV7-2 to TRBJ1-2; D possibly corresponds to TRBD1 (6 bases). The clonotype comes from a woman aged 50 to 65 in good health and CMV-seronegative. The CDR3 coding sequence is TGTGCCAGCAGCTTACGGGCAGGGGTTGGCTACACCTTC. Amino acid sequence: CASSLRAGVGYTF.